The T cell receptor beta chain described here comes from a study of blood T cell repertoires in COVID-19. Participants were placed into cohorts based on the clinical history they reported. Two negative PCRs, clearance, or symptom resolution were required of recovered Cohort 3 donors. The V end lost 6 bases, the J end lost 3 bases, and 12 bases lay between the germline ends. The V gene's germline CDR1 is WSHSY and CDR2 SAAADI. This CDR3 has 14 amino acids. Authors' processing steps: Nucleated cell number was recorded as an estimate derived from reference gene primer amplification. Data came from immunoSEQ multiplex PCR; TCRdb stores just in-frame clones and leaves some out. For V, J and clone size, that table is used; D and trimming come from the DNA. Here the sample spans 150,000 or so clones, around 81% being singletons.

V and J are TRBV10-2 and TRBJ1-5, with D maybe TRBD1 (6 bases). The TCR comes from a man aged 40-50 years who had recovered from COVID-19. The material sequenced was PBMCs or T cells enriched from blood (not recorded which). The CDR3 spells CASRRGQYNQPQHF. The CDR3 coding sequence is TGCGCCAGCAGAAGAGGACAGTACAATCAGCCCCAGCATTTT.